Reported below is one T cell receptor (beta chain). Antigen: not known. This sample was taken from a study of T cells in localized non-small cell lung cancer. Study conclusions and caveats: Only one tumor region was sequenced, so heterogeneity remains possible. Adjacent lung was found to contain a median roughly 60 of the top 100 tumor clones.

Measured with immunoSEQ multiplex PCR; TCRdb has only the in-frame clones, and not every one. This table has over 45,000 clones, 80% to 90% appearing once. Deletions cut 1 base from V and 6 bases from J, with 6 bases between. The germline V gene encodes CDR1 LNHDA and CDR2 SQIVND (reference sequence). The CDR3 covers 13 residues. This clonotype was obtained from a man aged 35 to 70 with stage I squamous cell lung carcinoma. The specimen was peripheral blood, collected before any cancer treatment. The gene calls are TRBV19 and TRBJ2-2; D remains unclear. In DNA form, the CDR3 reads TGTGCCAGTAGTATAGGCACGGCCGGGGAGCTGTTTTTT. This codes for CASSIGTAGELFF.